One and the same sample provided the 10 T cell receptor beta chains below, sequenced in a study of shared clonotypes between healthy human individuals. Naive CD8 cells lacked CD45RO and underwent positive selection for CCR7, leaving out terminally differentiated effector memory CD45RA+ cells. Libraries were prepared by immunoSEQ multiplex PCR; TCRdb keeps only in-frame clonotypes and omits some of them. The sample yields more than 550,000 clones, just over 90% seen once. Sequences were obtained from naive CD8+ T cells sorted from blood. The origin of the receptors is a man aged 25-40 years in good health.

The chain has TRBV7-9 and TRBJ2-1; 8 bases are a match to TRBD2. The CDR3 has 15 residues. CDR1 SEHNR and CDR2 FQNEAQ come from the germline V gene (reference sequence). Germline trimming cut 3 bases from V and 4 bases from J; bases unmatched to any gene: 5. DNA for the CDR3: TGTGCCAGCAGCTTCGGGACTAGTACATACAATGAGCAGTTCTTC. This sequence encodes CASSFGTSTYNEQFF.

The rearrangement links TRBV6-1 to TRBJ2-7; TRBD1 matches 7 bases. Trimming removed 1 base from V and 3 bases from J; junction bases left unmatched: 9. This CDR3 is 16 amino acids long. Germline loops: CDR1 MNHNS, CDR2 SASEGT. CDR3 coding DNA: TGTGCCAGCAGTGAAGATGGGACAGTCGTGTACTACGAGCAGTACTTC. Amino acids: CASSEDGTVVYYEQYF.

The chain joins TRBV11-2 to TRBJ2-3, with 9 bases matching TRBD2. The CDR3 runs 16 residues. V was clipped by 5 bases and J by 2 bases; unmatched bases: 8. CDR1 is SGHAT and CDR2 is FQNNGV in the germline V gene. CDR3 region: CASSPVPGLATDTQYF. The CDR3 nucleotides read TGTGCCAGCAGCCCAGTACCGGGACTAGCCACAGATACGCAGTATTTT.

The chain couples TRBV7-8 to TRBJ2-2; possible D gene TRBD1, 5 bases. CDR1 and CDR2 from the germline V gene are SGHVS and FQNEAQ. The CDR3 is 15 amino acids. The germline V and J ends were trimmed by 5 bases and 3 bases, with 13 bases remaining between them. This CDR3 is CASSLRVSDTGELFF. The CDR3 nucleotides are TGTGCCAGCAGCCTCAGGGTTTCGGACACCGGGGAGCTGTTTTTT.

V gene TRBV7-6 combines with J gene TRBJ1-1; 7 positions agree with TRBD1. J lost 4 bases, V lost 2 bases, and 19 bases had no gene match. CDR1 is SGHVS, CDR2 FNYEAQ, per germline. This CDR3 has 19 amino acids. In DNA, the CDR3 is TGTGCCAGCAGCTTACCGACTAGGGACAGTTCCACGGGAGGCACTGAAGCTTTCTTT. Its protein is CASSLPTRDSSTGGTEAFF.

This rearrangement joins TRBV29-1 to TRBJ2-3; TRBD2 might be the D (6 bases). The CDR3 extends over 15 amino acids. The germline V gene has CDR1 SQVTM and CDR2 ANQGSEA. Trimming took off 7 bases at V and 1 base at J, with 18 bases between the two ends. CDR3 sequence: CSGMGGQDRTDTQYF. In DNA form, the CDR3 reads TGCAGCGGTATGGGAGGCCAGGACCGCACAGATACGCAGTATTTT.

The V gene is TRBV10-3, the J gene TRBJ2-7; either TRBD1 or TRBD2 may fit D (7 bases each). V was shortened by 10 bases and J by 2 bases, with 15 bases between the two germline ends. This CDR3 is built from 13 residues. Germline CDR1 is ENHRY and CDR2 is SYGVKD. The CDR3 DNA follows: TGTGCCACCCTCAGGGGGGGAACCTACGAGCAGTACTTC. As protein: CATLRGGTYEQYF.

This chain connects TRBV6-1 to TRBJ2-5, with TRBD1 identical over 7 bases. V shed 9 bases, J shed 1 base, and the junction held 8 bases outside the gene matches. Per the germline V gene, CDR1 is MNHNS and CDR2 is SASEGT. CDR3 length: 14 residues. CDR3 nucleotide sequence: TGTGCCAGTATTAACCGACAGGGCCAAGAGACCCAGTACTTC. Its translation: CASINRQGQETQYF.

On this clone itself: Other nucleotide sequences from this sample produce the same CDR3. DNA of the CDR3: TGTGCCAGCAGTTTAATTTCGAGTTACAATGAGCAGTTCTTC. Amino acids: CASSLISSYNEQFF. V and J are TRBV27 and TRBJ2-1; D gene ambiguous. The CDR3 extends over 14 amino acids. Trimming stripped 2 bases from V and 4 bases from J, with 9 bases between. Germline V gives CDR1 MNHEY, CDR2 SMNVEV (reference sequence).

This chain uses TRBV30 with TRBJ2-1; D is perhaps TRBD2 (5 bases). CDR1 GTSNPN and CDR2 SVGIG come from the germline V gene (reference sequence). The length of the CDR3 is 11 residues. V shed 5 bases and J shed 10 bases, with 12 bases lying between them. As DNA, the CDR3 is TGTGCCTGGGAGGCGGGTGGGGAGCAGTTCTTC. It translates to CAWEAGGEQFF.